One T cell receptor beta chain is described in this entry. Its antigen is not identified. These data belong to a study of cytomegalovirus exposure and HLA in healthy donors. This CDR3 region has 14 residues. The germline gives CDR1 SGHNT, CDR2 YYREEE (reference sequence). Trimming left V 0 bases short and J 2 bases short, with 8 bases between. Study observations and caveats: The only immune exposure information that was available was CMV serostatus.

PCR used 60 Vbeta primers and 13 Jbeta primers. Repertoires were generated with immunoSEQ multiplex PCR, while TCRdb's copy carries only in-frame clones and drops some. The sample includes 110,000 to 150,000 clones, roughly 80% of them seen just once. V and J are TRBV5-4 and TRBJ1-1; no definite D call. Sequencing used PBMCs. The source is a male donor in good health and CMV-seronegative. Here the CDR3 DNA reads TGTGCCAGCAGCTTGGCCCCAGGCAACACTGAAGCTTTCTTT. Protein: CASSLAPGNTEAFF. Supplemented by reference TRBV5-4 and TRBJ1-1, the full variable domain reads ETGVTQSPTHLIKTRGQQVTLRCSSQSGHNTVSWYQQALGQGPQFIFQYYREEENGRGNFPPRFSGLQFPNYSSELNVNALELDDSALYLCASSLAPGNTEAFFGQGTRLTVV.